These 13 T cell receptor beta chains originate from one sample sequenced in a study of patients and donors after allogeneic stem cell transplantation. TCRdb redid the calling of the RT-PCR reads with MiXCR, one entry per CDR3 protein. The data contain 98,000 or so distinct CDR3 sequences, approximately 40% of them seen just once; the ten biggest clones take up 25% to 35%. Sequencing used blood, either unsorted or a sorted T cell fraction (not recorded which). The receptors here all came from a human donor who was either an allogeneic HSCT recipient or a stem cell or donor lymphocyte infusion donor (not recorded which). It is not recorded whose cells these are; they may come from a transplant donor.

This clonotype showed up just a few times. The CDR3 reads CASSPTAVYGYTF. CDR3 coding DNA: TGTGCCAGCAGCCCGACAGCTGTATATGGCTACACCTTC. The V call is TRBV12-3 or TRBV12-4, the J call TRBJ1-2; TRBD1 might be the D (5 bases). V lost 6 bases, J lost 5 bases, and 13 bases lay in between. CDR3 length equals 13 residues.

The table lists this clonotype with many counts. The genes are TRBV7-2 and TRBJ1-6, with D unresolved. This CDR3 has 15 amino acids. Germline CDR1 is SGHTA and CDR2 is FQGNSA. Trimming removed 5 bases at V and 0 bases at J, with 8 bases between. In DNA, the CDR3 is TGTGCCAGCAGCCTTGGCAGCTCCTATAATTCACCCCTCCACTTT. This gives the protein CASSLGSSYNSPLHF. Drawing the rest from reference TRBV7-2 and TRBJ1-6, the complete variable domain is GAGVSQSPSNKVTEKGKDVELRCDPISGHTALYWYRQSLGQGLEFLIYFQGNSAPDKSGLPSDRFSAERTGGSVSTLTIQRTQQEDSAVYLCASSLGSSYNSPLHFGNGTRLTVT.

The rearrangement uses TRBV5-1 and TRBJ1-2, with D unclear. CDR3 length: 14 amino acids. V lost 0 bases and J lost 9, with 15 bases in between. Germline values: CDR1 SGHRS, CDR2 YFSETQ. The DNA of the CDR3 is TGCGCCAGCAGCTTGGAGAGAGGCTCCAGGAGCTACACCTTC. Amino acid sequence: CASSLERGSRSYTF.

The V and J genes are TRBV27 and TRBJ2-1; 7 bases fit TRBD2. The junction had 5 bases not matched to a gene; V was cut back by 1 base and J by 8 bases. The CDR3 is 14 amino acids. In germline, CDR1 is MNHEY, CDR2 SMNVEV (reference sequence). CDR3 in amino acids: CASSLYGRADEQFF. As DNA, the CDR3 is TGTGCCAGCAGTTTATATGGGAGGGCCGATGAGCAGTTCTTC.

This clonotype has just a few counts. The CDR3 loop reads CASSSPGKGNEQFF. The DNA of the CDR3 is TGTGCCAGCAGTTCGCCAGGGAAGGGAAATGAGCAGTTCTTC. This chain uses TRBV28 with TRBJ2-1; D possibly corresponds to TRBD1 (5 bases). Germline V CDR1 and CDR2: MDHEN, SYDVKM. The V end was cut by 4 bases, the J end by 7 bases, with 14 bases between. This CDR3 has 14 residues.

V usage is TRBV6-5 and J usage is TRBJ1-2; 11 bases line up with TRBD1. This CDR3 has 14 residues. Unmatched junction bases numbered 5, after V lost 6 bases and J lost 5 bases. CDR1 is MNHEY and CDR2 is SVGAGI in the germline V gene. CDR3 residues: CASSWDRGSYGYTF. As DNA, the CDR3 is TGTGCCAGCAGCTGGGACAGGGGGTCGTATGGCTACACCTTC.

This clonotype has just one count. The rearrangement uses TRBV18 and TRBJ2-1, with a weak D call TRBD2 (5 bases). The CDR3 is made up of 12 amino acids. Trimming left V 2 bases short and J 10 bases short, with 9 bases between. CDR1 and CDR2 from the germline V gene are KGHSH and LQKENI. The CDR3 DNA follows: TGTGCCAGCTCACCAGACTACAGCGAGCAGTTCTTC. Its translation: CASSPDYSEQFF.

The CDR3 sequence: CSVVLGTDTQYF. The CDR3 DNA reads TGCAGCGTTGTCCTGGGGACAGATACGCAGTATTTT. The chain employs TRBV29-1 and TRBJ2-3; unclear D gene. V gave up 4 bases and J gave up 3 bases, with 8 bases separating them. Looked up from germline, CDR1 is SQVTM and CDR2 is ANQGSEA. The CDR3 runs 12 residues.

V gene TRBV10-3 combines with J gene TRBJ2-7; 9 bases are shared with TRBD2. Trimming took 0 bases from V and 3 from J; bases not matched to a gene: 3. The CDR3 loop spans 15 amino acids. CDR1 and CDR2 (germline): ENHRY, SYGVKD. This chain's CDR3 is CAISESDSGSYEQYF. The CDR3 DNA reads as TGTGCCATCAGTGAGTCCGATAGCGGGAGCTACGAGCAGTACTTC.

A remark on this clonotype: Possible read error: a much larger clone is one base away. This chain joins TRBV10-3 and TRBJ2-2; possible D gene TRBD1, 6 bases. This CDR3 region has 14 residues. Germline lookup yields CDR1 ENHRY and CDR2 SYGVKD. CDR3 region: CAIRGQSNSGELFF. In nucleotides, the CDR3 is TGTGCCATCAGAGGACAGTCGAACTCCGGGGAGCTGTTTTTT.

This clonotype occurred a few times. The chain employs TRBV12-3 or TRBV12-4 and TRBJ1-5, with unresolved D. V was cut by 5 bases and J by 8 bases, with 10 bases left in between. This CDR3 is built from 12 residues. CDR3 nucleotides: TGTGCCAGCAGTCCAGGACGGGAGCCCCAGCATTTT. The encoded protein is CASSPGREPQHF.

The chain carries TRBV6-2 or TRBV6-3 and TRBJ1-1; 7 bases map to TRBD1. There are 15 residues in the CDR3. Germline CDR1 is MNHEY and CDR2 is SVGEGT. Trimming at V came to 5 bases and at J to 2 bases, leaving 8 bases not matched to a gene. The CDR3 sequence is CASSMQGGPNTEAFF. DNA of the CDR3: TGTGCCAGCAGTATGCAGGGGGGACCAAACACTGAAGCTTTCTTT.

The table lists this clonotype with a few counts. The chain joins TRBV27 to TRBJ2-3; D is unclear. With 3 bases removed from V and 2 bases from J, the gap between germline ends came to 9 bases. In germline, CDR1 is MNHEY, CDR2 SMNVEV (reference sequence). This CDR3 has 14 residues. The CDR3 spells CASSFGPNTDTQYF. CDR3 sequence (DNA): TGTGCCAGCAGTTTTGGACCGAACACAGATACGCAGTATTTT.